This T cell receptor beta chain originates from a study of post-analysis software for immune sequencing data. About the research overall: Included among the disease courses, which were recorded for the cohort, were relapsing-remitting, secondary progressive and progressive-relapsing multiple sclerosis.

TCR beta cDNA libraries included unique molecular identifiers. From the PCR reads, TCRdb called clonotypes with MiXCR, one entry per CDR3 protein. The data hold around 700,000 distinct CDR3 sequences, with 59% observed a single time. V dropped 7 bases and J dropped 6 bases, with 11 bases sitting between them. The CDR3 contains 12 residues. Germline lookup yields CDR1 KGHDR and CDR2 SFDVKD. This clonotype was seen more than once but under ten times. Its target is not known. General study points: The study found TRBV5-6, TRBV5-1 and TRBV20-1 among several TRBV segments more frequent in patients than controls. Controls significantly exceeded multiple sclerosis patients in normalized Chao1 diversity.

Sequencing was performed on blood. The V gene is TRBV24-1, the J gene TRBJ1-2, with D perhaps TRBD1 (6 bases). This receptor was obtained from a girl aged 2 to 10 with multiple sclerosis. CDR3 DNA: TGTGCCACCAGCGAGGCAGGGGATGGCTACACCTTC. Its translation: CATSEAGDGYTF.